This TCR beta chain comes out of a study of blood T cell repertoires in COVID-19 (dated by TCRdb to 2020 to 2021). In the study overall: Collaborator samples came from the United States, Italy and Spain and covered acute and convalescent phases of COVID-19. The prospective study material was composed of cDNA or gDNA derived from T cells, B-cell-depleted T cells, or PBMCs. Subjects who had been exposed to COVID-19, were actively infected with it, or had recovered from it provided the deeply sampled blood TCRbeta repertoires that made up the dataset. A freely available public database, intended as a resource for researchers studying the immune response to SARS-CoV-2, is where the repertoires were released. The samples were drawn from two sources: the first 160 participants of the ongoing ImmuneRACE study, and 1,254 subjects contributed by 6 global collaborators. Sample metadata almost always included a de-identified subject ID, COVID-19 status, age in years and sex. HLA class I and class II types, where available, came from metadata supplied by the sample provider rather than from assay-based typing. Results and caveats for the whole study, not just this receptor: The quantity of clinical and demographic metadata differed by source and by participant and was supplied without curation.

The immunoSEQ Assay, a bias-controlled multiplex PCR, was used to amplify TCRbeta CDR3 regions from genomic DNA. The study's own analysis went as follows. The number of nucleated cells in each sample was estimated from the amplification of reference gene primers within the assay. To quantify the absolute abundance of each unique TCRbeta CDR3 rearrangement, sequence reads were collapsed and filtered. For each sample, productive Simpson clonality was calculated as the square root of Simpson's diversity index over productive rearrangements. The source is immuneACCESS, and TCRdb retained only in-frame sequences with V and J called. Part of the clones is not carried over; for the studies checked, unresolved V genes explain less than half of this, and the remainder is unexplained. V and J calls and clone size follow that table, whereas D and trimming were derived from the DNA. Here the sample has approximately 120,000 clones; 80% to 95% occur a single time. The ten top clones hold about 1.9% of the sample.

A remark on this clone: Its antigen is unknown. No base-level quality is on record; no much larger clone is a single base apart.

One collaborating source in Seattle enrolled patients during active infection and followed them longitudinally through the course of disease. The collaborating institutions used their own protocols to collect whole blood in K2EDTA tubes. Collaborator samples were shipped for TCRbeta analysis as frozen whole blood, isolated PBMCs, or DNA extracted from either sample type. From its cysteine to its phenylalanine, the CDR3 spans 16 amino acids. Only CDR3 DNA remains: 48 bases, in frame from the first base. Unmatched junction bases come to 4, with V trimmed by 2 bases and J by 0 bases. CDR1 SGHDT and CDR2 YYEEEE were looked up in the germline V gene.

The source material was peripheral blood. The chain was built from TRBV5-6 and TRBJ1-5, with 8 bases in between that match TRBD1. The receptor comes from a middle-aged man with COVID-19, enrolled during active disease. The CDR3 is CASSFGTGDSNQPQHF. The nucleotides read TGTGCCAGCAGCTTTGGGACAGGAGATAGCAATCAGCCCCAGCATTTT.